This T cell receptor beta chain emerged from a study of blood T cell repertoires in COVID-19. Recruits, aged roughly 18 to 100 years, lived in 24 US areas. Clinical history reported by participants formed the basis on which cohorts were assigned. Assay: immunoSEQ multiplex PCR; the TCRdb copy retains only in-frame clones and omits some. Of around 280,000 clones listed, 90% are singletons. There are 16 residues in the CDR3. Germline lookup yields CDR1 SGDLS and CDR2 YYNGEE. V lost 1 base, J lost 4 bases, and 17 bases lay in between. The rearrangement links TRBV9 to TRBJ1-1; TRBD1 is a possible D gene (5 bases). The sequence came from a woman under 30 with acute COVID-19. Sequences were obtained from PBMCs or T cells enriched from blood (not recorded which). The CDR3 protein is CASSVKGRWGGTEAFF. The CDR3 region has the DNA TGTGCCAGCAGCGTAAAAGGACGTTGGGGGGGCACTGAAGCTTTCTTT.